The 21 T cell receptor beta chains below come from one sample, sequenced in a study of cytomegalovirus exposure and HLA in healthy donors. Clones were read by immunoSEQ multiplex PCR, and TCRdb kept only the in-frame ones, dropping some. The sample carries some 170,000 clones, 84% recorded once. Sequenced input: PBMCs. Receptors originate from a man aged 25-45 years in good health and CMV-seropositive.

The CDR3 region is CASSLGGAGYEQYF. In nucleotides, the CDR3 is TGTGCCAGCAGCTTAGGTGGGGCTGGGTACGAGCAGTACTTC. The chain combines TRBV7-6 with TRBJ2-7; D perhaps matches TRBD1 (5 bases). The CDR3 has 14 residues. Germline values: CDR1 SGHVS, CDR2 FNYEAQ. V was cut by 1 base and J by 4 bases, with 11 bases left in between.

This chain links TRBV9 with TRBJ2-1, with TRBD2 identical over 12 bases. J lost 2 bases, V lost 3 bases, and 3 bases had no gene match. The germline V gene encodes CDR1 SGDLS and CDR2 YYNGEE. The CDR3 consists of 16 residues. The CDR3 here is CASSEPSGGAYNEQFF. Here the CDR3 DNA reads TGTGCCAGCAGCGAGCCTAGCGGGGGGGCCTACAATGAGCAGTTCTTC.

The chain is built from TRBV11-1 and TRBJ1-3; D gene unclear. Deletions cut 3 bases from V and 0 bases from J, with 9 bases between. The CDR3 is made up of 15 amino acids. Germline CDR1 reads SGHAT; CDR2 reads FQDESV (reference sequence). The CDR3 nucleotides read TGTGCCAGCAGCTTCGATCACAGCTCTGGAAACACCATATATTTT. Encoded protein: CASSFDHSSGNTIYF. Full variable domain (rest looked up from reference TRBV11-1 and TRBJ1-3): EAEVAQSPRYKITEKSQAVAFWCDPISGHATLYWYRQILGQGPELLVQFQDESVVDDSQLPKDRFSAERLKGVDSTLKIQPAELGDSAMYLCASSFDHSSGNTIYFGEGSWLTVV.

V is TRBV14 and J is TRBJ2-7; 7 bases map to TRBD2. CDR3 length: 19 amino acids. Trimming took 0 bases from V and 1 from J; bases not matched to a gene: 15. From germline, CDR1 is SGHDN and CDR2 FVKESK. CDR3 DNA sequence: TGTGCCAGCAGCCAAGATCGCTTCCGACTAGCCGGCGGGTCCTACGAGCAGTACTTC. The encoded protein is CASSQDRFRLAGGSYEQYF.

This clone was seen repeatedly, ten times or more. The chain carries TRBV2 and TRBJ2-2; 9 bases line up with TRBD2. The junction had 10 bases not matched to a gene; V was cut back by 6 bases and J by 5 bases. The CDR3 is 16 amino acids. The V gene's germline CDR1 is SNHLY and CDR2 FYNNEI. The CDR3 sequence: CASRDGIAGVTGELFF. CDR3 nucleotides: TGTGCCAGCAGGGACGGCATAGCGGGAGTAACCGGGGAGCTGTTTTTT.

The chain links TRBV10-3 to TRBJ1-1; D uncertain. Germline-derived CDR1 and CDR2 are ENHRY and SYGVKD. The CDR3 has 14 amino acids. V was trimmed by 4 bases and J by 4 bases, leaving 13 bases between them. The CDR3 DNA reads TGTGCCATCAGTGCCGTCCCGTCGAGCACTGAAGCTTTCTTT. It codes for CAISAVPSSTEAFF.

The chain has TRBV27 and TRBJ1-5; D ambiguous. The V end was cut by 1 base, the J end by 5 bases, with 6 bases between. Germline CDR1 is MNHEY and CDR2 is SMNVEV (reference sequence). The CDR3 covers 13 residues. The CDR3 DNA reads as TGTGCCAGCAGTTTATATCCCGATCAGCCCCAGCATTTT. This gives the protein CASSLYPDQPQHF.

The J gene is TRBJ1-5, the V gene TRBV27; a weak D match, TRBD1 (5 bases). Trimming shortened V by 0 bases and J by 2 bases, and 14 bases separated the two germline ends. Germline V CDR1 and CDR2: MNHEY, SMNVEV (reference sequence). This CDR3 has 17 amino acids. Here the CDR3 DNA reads TGTGCCAGCAGTTTATCGAGCAGGGTCAATGGCAATCAGCCCCAGCATTTT. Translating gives CASSLSSRVNGNQPQHF.

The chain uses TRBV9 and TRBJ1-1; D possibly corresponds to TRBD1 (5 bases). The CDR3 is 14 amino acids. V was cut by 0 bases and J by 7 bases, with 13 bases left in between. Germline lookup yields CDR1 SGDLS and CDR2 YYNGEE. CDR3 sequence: CASSVAGGLGEAFF. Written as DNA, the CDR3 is TGTGCCAGCAGCGTAGCTGGGGGACTGGGTGAAGCTTTCTTT. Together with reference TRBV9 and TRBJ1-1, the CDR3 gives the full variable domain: DSGVTQTPKHLITATGQRVTLRCSPRSGDLSVYWYQQSLDQGLQFLIQYYNGEERAKGNILERFSAQQFPDLHSELNLSSLELGDSALYFCASSVAGGLGEAFFGQGTRLTVV.

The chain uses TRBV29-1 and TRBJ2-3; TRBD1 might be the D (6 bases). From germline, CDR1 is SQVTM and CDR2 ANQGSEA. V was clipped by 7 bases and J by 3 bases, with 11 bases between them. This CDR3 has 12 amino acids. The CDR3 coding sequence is TGCAGCGCCGGCAGGGGTACAGATACGCAGTATTTT. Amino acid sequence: CSAGRGTDTQYF.

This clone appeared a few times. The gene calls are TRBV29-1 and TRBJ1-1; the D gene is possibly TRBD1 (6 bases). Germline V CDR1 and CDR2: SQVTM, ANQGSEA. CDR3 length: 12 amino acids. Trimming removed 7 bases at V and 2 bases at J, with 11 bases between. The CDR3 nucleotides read TGCAGCGCGTTACAGGGTAACACTGAAGCTTTCTTT. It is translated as CSALQGNTEAFF.

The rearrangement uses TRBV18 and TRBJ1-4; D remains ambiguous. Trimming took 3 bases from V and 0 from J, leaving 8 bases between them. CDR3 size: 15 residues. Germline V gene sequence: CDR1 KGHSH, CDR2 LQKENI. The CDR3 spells CASSPQEATNEKLFF. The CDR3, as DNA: TGTGCCAGCTCACCCCAGGAAGCAACTAATGAAAAACTGTTTTTT.

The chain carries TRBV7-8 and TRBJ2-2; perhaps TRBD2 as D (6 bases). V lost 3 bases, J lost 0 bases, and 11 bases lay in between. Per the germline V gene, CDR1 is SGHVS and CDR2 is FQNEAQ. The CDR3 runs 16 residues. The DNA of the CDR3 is TGTGCCAGCAGCTTTCTAGCGTACGCGAACACCGGGGAGCTGTTTTTT. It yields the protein CASSFLAYANTGELFF.

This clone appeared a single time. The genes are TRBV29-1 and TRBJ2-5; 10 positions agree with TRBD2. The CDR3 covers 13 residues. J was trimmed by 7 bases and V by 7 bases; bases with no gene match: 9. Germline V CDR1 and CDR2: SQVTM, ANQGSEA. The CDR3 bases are TGCAGCGGGACTAGCGGACATGTATCGACCCAGTACTTC. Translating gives CSGTSGHVSTQYF.

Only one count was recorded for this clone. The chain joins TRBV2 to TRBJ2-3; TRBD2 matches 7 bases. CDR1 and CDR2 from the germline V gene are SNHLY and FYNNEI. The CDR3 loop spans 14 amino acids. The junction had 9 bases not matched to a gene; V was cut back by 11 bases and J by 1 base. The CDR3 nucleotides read TGTGCCCGGCGGGGGATTATTCGCACAGATACGCAGTATTTT. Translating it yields CARRGIIRTDTQYF.

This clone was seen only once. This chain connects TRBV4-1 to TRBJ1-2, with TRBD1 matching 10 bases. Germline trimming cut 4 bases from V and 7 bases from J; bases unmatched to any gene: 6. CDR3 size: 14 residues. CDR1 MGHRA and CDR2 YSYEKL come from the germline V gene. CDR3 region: CASSPGQGVSGYTF. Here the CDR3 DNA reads TGCGCCAGCAGCCCCGGACAGGGGGTTAGTGGCTACACCTTC.

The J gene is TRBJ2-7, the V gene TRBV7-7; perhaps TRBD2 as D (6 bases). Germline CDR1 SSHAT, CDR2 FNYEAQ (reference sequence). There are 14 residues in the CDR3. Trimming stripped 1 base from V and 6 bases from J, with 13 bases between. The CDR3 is CASSLGGEGREQYF. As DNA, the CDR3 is TGTGCCAGCAGCTTAGGGGGGGAAGGCCGCGAGCAGTACTTC.

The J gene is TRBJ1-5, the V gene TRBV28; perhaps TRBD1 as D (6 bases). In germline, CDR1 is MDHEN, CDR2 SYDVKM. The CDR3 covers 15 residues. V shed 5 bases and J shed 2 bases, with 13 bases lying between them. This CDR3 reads CASSTPEGGNQPQHF. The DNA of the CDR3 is TGTGCCAGCAGTACCCCAGAGGGGGGCAATCAGCCCCAGCATTTT. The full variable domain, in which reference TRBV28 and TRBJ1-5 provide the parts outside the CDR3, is DVKVTQSSRYLVKRTGEKVFLECVQDMDHENMFWYRQDPGLGLRLIYFSYDVKMKEKGDIPEGYSVSREKKERFSLILESASTNQTSMYLCASSTPEGGNQPQHFGDGTRLSIL.

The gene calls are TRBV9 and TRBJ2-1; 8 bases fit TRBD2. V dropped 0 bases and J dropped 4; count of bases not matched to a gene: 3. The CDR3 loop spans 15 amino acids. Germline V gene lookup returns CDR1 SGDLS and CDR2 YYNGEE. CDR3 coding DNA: TGTGCCAGCAGCGTAGCTAGCGGGCTTTACAATGAGCAGTTCTTC. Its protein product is CASSVASGLYNEQFF.

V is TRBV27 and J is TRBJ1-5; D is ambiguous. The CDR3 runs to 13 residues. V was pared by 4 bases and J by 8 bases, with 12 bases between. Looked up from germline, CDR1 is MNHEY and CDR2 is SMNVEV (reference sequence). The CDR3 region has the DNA TGTGCCAGCAGTTCGACTATACGTGAGCCCCAGCATTTT. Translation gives CASSSTIREPQHF.

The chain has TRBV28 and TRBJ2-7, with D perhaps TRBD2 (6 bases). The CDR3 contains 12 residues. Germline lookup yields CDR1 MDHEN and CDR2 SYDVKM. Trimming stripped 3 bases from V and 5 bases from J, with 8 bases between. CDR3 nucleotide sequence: TGTGCCAGCAGTTTTGGGGGGAACGAGCAGTACTTC. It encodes CASSFGGNEQYF.